This T cell receptor (beta chain) was sequenced in a study of chemoradiotherapy in HPV16-positive cancers. TCRdb keeps only in-frame clones here, not all; method: immunoSEQ multiplex PCR. The sample shows about 16,000 clones, about three quarters of them seen only once. The CDR3 consists of 10 residues. V shed 3 bases and J shed 7 bases, with 4 bases lying between them. Germline CDR1 DFQATT, CDR2 SNEGSKA (reference sequence). The chain uses TRBV20-1 and TRBJ1-5, with unresolved D. The source was tumor tissue, collected from a patient who underwent chemoradiotherapy. This TCR derives from a human donor with HPV-associated anogenital cancer. The CDR3 loop is CSARWQPQHF. The CDR3 nucleotides are TGCAGTGCTAGGTGGCAGCCCCAGCATTTT.